The text below deals with one TCR beta chain. Its specificity is unknown. The donor population consisted of healthy HIV-negative adults with no recent acute infections or vaccinations. The data derive from a study of shared clonotypes between healthy human individuals. Background on the study: CD4 naive cells filled three plates per donor, CD4 memory three, CD8 naive two and CD8 memory one. Points from the study as a whole: It was anticipated that sequencing depth would influence how many clonotypes donors shared. Among the subsets, naive ones generally showed larger estimated richness than memory ones.

V lost 7 bases to trimming and J lost 2 bases; unmatched junction nucleotides: 10. The CDR3 runs to 16 residues. CDR1 SGHAT and CDR2 FQNNGV come from the germline V gene. Here immunoSEQ multiplex PCR was the method, and the copy in TCRdb shows in-frame clones only, minus some. Among about 1.5 million clones listed, approximately 98% were seen once. This clonotype originated in a man aged 25 to 40 in good health. This chain links TRBV11-2 with TRBJ2-5; 10 nucleotides agree with TRBD2. The sample comprised naive CD4+ T cells sorted from blood. Subset in this sample: CD45RA+ positively selected. CDR3 coding DNA: TGTGCCAGCACCCCCTTAGCGGGAGGTTCTCAAGAGACCCAGTACTTC. Translation: CASTPLAGGSQETQYF.